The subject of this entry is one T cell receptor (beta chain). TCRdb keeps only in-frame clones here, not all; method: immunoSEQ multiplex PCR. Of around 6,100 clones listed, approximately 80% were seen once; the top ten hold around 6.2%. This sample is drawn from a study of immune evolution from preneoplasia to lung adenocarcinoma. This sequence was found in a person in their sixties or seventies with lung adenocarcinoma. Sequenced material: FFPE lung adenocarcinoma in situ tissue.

In DNA, the CDR3 is TGTGCCAGCAGCTTAGGTCTCCCAGCGAGCTCCTACAATGAGCAGTTCTTC. Encoded protein: CASSLGLPASSYNEQFF. The chain is built from TRBV7-3 and TRBJ2-1; D gene ambiguous. Trimming took off 2 bases at V and 0 bases at J, with 14 bases between the two ends. This CDR3 is 17 amino acids long. In germline, CDR1 is SGHTA, CDR2 FQGTGA.